Listed here is a single T cell receptor (beta chain). The antigen it binds to is not known. No much larger clonotype is one base removed from it; base qualities were not supplied. This sample was taken from a study of blood T cells in healthy people across ages (dated by TCRdb to 2013 to 2016). For the study in its entirety: In model experiments, template switching captured roughly one uniquely barcoded TCR beta cDNA molecule for every two T cells. Using deep sequencing normalized with unique cDNA molecular identifiers, the study measured how TCR beta repertoire diversity changes with age. Four age groups were formed from the donors: young (average roughly 15 years), middle-aged (just under 40), aged (over 55) and long-lived (roughly 81). To avoid experimental bias, donors of different ages were distributed randomly across sequencing lanes. The study analyzed two additional independent replicas of 1 million unique cDNA reads from the same blood draw for two donors, one aged 18 to 29 and one aged 80 or older.

The library relied on 5' RACE. Reads for this sample came from an Illumina HiSeq 2500. The second PCR ran for roughly 7 to 11 cycles and used a J-beta primer mix along with a sample-barcoded 5' primer. A template-switch 5' adaptor carrying 12 random nucleotides introduced a unique molecular identifier onto each TCR beta cDNA molecule. At least 2.5 million CDR3-containing paired-end reads were obtained from each sample. First-strand cDNA synthesis was performed from all RNA using the Mint cDNA synthesis kit, with priming by a TRBC-specific oligonucleotide. Following uracil-DNA glycosylase treatment, all cDNA underwent a first 18-cycle PCR with the universal primers M1SS and BC2_uni_R. As for how the authors treated the data: For normalization, 1 million high-quality reads were randomly selected from each sample, with every read carrying a distinct molecular identifier. Reads with shared molecular identifiers were discarded instead of being binned into consensus sequences. CDR3 identification, clonotype clustering and error correction used MiTCR with a Q25 quality threshold and the strictest error-elimination algorithm. A nonparametric unseen species model with Euler transformation was used to estimate lower-bound total TCR beta diversity. The public reads were quality trimmed at Q25 with fastp and then assembled into clones with MiXCR by TCRdb, keeping productive beta chains. When rows share a CDR3 protein, they turn into one entry using the most common DNA and genes. TCRdb, rather than the study authors, made the V and J calls. This sample has roughly 800,000 distinct CDR3 sequences in its table, and over 45% of those were observed once. The ten largest clones take up about 20% of the sample.

Systemically healthy Caucasian individuals from Russia, approximately 39 in total and aged 6 to 90 years, were included as donors. Ten milliliters of peripheral blood were collected from each donor into EDTA-treated Vacutainer tubes. Ficoll-Paque density-gradient centrifugation was used to isolate PBMCs, with at least 6 million per sample. Trizol reagent was used to extract total RNA from the PBMCs, yielding at least 5.5 micrograms per sample. For every donor, an aliquot of PBMCs went through flow cytometry to measure the percentages of naive CD45RAhigh/CD27high T cells. Summary of the overall study and its limitations: Observed TCR beta diversity correlated strongly with the percentage of naive T cells measured by flow cytometry. Estimates of total diversity based on one million sequenced T cells were regarded as lower bounds and as underestimates. Conclusive comparison of naive and antigen-experienced compartments was prevented by the profiling of bulk unsorted PBMCs. As age increased, observed TCR beta diversity per million T cells dropped in a roughly linear way, and a significant reduction was already evident by age around 41. Compared with the aged group, the long-lived group had more naive CD4+ T cells, fewer expanded clones and increased TCR diversity, a pattern suggesting age selection. Donor CMV infection status was unknown, potentially confounding age-related changes in expanded clonotypes.

Sequenced: blood. This clonotype was sampled from a young man in good health.

CDR3 region: CASSLPTPSAQYF. The DNA reads TGTGCCAGCAGTTTACCGACCCCATCGGCGCAGTATTTT. This receptor chain uses TRBV28 and TRBJ2-3; the D gene identity is not certain. The germline V gene sets CDR1 to MDHEN and CDR2 to SYDVKM. The CDR3 holds 13 amino acids from the cysteine to the phenylalanine. Only the CDR3 DNA stays, 39 bases, in frame from base 1. At the junction V is shortened by 2 bases and J by 10 bases, with 13 bases in between.